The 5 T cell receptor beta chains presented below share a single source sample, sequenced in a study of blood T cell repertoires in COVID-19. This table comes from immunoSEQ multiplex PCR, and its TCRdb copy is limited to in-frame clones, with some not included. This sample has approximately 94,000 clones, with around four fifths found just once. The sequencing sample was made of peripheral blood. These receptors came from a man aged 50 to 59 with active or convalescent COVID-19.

CDR3 protein: CASSQDEGRELFF. The CDR3 coding sequence is TGCGCCAGCAGCCAAGATGAGGGCCGGGAGCTGTTTTTT. The genes are TRBV4-1 and TRBJ2-2, with D tentatively TRBD2 (5 bases). Germline lookup yields CDR1 MGHRA and CDR2 YSYEKL. The ends were cut back, 0 bases at V and 9 bases at J, with 8 bases in the middle. The CDR3 consists of 13 residues.

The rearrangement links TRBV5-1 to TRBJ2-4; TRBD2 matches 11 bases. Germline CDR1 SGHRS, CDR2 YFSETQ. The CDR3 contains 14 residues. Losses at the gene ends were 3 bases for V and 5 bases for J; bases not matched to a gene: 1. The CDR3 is CASSSGLAENIQYF. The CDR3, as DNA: TGCGCCAGCAGCTCGGGACTAGCGGAAAACATTCAGTACTTC.

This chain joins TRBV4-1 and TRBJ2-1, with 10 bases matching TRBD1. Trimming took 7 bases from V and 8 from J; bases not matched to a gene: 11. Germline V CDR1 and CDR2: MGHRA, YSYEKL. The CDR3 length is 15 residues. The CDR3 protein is CASTARTGGFDEQFF. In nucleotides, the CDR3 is TGCGCCAGCACCGCCCGGACAGGGGGATTCGATGAGCAGTTCTTC.

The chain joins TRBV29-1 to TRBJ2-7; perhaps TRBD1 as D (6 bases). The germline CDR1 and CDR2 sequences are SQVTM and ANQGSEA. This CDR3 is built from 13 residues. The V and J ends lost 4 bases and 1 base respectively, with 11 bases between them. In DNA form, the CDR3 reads TGCAGCGTTGTCCCGACAGGTTCCTACGAGCAGTACTTC. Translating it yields CSVVPTGSYEQYF.

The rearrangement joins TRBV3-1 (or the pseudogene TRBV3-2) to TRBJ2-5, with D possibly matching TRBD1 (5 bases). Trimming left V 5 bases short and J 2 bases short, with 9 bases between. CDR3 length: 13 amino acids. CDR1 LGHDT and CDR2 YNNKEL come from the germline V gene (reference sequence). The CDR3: CASSIRTQETQYF. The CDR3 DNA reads TGTGCCAGCAGCATTCGGACACAAGAGACCCAGTACTTC.